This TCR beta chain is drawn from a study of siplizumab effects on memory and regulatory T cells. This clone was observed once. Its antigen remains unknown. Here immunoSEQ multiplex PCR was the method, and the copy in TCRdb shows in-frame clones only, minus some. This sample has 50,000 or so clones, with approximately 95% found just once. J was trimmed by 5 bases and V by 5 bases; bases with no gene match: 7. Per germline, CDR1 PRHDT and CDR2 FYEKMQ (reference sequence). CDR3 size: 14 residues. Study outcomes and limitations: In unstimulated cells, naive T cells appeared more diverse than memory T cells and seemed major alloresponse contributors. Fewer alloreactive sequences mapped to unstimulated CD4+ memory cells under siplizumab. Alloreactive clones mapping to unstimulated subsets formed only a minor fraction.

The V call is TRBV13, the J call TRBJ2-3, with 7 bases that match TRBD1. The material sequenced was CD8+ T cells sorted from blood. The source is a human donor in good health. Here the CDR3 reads CASSPGQSLDTQYF. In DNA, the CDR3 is TGTGCCAGCAGCCCGGGACAGTCTTTAGATACGCAGTATTTT.